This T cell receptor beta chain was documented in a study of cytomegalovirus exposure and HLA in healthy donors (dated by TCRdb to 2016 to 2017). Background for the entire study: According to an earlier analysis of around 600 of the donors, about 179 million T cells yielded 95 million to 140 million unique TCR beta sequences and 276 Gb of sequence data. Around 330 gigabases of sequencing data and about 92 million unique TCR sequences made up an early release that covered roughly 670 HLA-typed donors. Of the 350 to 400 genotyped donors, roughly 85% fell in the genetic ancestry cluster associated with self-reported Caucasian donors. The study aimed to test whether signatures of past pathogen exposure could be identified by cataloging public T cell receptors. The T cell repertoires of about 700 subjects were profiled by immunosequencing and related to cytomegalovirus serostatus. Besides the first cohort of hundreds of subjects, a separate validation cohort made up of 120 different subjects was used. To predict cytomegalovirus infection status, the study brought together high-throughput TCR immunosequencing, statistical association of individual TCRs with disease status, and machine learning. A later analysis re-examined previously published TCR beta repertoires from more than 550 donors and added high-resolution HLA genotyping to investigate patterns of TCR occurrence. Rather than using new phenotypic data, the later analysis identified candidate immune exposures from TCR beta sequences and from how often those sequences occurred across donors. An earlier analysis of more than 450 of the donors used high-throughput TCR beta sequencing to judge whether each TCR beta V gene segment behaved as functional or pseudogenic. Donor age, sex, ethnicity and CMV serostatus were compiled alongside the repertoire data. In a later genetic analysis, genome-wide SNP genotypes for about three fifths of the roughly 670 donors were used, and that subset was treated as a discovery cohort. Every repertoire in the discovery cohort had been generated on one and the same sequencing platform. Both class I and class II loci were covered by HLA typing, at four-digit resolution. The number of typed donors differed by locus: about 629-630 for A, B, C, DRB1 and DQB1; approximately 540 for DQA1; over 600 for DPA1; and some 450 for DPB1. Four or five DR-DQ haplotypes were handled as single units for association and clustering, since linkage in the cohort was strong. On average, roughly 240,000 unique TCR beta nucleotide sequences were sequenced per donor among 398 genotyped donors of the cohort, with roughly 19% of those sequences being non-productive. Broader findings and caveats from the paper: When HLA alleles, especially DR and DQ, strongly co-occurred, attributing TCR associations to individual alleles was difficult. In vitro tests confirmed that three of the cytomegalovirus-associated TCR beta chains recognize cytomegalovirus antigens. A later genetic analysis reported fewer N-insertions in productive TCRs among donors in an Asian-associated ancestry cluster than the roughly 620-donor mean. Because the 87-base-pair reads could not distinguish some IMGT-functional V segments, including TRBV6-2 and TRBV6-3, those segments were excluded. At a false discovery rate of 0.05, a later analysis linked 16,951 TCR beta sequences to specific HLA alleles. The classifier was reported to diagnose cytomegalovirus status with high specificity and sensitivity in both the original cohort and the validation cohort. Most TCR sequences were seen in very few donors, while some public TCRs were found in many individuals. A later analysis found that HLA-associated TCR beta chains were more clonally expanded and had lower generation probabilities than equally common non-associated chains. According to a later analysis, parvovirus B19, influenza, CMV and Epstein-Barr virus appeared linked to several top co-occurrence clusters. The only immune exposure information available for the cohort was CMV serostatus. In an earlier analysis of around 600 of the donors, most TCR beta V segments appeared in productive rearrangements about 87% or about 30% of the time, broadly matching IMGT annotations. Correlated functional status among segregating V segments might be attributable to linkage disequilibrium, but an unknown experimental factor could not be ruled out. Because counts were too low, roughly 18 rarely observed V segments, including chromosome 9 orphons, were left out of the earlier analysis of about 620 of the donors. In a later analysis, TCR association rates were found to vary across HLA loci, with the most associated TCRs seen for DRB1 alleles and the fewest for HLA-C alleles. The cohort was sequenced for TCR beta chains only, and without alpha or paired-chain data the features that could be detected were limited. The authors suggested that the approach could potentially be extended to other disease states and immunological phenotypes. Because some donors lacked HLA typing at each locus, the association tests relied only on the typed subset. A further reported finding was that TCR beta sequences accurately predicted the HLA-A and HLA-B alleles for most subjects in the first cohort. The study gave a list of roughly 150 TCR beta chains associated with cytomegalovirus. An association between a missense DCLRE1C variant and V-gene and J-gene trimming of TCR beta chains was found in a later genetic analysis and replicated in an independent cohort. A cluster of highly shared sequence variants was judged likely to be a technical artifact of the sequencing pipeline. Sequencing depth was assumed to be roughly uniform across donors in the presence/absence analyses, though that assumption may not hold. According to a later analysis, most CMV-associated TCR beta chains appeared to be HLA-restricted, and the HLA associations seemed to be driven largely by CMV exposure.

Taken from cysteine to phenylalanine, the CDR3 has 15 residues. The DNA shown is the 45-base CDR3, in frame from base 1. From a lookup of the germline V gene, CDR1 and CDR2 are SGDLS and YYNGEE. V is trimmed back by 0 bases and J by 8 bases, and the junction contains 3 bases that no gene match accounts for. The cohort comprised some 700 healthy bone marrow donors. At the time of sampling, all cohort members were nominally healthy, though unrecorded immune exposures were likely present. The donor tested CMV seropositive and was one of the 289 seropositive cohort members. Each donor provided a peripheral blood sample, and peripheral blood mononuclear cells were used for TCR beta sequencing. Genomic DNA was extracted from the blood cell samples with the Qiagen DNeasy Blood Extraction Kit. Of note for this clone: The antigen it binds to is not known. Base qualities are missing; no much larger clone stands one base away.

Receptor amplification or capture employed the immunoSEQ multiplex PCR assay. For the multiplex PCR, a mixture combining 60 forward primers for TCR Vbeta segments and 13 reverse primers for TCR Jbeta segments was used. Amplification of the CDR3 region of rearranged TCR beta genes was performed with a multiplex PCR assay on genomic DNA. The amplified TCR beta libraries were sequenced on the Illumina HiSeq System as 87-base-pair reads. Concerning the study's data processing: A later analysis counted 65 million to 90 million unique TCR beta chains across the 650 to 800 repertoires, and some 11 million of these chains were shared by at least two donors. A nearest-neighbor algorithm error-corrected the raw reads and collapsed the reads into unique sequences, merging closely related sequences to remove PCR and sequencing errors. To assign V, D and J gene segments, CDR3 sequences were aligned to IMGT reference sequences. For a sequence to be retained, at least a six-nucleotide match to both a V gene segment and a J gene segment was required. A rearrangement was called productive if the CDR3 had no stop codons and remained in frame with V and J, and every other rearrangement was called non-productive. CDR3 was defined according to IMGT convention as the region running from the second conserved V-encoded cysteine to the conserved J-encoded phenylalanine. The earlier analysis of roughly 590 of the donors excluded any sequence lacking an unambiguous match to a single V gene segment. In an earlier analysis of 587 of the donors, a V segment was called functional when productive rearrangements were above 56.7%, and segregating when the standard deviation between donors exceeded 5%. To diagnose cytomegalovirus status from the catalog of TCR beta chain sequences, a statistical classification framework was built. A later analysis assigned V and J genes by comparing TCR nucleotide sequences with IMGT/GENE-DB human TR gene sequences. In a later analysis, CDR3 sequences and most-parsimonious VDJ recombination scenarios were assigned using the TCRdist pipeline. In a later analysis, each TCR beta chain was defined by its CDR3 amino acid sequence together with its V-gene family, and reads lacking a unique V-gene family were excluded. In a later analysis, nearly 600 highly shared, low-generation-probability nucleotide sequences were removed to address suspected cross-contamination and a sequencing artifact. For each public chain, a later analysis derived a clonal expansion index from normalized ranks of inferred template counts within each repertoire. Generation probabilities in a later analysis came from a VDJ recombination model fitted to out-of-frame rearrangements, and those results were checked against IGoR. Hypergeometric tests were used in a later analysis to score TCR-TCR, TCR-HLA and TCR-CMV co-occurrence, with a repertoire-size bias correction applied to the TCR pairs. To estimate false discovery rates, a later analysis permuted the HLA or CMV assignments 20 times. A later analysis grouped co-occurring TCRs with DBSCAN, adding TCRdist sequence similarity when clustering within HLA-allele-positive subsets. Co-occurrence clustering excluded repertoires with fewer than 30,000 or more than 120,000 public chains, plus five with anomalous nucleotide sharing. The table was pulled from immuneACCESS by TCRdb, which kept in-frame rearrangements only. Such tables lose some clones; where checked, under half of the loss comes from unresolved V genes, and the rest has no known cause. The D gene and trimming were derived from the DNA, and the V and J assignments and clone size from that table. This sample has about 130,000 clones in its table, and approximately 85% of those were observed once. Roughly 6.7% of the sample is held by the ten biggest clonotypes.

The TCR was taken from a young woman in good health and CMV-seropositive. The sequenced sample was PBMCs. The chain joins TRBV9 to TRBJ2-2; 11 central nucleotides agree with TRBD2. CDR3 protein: CASSVGGTSGGELFF. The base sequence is TGTGCCAGCAGCGTAGGTGGGACTAGCGGAGGGGAGCTGTTTTTT.